This T cell receptor (beta chain) was sequenced for a study of blood T cell repertoires in COVID-19. Study context: COVID-19 samples collected from the United States, Italy and Spain covered acute and convalescent phases. PBMCs, B-cell-depleted T cells, or T cells provided the cDNA or gDNA that made up the material.

This CDR3 comprises 15 residues. The V end lost 3 bases, the J end lost 6 bases, and 18 bases lay between the germline ends. Germline V gene sequence: CDR1 SGHVS, CDR2 FNYEAQ. Per the study methods: By means of reference gene primer amplification, nucleated cell counts were estimated. Measured with immunoSEQ multiplex PCR; TCRdb has only the in-frame clones, and not every one. Clonal size and the V and J genes are those of that table, whereas D and trimming came from the DNA. This sample yields nearly 15,000 clones, of which around 88% are seen a single time; about 9% belongs to the top ten. The gene calls are TRBV7-6 and TRBJ2-7, with D possibly TRBD2 on 5 matching bases. This clonotype originated in a human donor in a cohort sampled during active COVID-19. The source material was peripheral blood. CDR3 sequence reads: CASSLGVGRTAEQYF. The CDR3 DNA sequence: TGTGCCAGCAGCTTGGGTGTGGGAAGGACTGCCGAGCAGTACTTC.